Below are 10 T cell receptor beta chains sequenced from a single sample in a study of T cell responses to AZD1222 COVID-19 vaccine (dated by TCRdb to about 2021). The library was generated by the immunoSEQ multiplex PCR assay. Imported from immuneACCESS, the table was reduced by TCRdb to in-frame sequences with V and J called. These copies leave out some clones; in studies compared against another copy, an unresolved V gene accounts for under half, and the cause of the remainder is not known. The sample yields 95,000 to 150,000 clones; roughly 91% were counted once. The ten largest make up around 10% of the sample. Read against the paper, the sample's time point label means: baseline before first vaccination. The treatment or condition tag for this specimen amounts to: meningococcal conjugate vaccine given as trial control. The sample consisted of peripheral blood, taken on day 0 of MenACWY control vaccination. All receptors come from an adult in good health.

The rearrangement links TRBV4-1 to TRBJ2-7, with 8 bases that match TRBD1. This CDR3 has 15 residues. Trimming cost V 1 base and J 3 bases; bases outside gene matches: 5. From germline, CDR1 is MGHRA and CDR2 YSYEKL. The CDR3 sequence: CASSQAAGGFYEQYF. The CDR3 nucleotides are TGCGCCAGCAGCCAAGCGGCAGGGGGCTTCTACGAGCAGTACTTC.

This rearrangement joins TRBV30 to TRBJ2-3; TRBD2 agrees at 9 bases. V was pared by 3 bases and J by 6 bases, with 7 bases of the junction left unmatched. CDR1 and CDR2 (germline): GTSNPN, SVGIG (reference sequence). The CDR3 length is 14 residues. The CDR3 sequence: CAWRRAGGRDTQYF. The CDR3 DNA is TGTGCCTGGAGGAGGGCGGGAGGGCGTGATACGCAGTATTTT.

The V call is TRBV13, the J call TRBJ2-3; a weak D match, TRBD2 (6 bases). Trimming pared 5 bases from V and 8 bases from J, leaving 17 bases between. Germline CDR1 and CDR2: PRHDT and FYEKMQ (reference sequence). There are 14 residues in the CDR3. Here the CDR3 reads CASSLYWEEGTQYF. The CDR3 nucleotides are TGTGCCAGCAGCCTATATTGGGAGGAGGGTACGCAGTATTTT.

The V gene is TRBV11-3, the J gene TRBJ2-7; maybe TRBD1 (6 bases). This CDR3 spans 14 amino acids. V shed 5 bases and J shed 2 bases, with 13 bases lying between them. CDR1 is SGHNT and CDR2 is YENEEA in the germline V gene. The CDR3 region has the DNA TGTGCCAGCAGCCCACGGACAGATACCTACGAGCAGTACTTC. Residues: CASSPRTDTYEQYF.

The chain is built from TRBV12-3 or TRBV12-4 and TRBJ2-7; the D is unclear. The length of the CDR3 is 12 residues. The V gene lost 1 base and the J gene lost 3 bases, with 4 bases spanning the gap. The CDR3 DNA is TGTGCCAGCAGTTTAGTGGTCTACGAGCAGTACTTC. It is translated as CASSLVVYEQYF.

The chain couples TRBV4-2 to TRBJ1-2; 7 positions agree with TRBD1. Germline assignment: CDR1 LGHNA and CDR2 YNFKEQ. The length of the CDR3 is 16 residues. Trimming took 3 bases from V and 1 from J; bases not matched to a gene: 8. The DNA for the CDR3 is TGTGCCAGCAGCCAGGCCCGCGGGACAGATAACTATGGCTACACCTTC. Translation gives CASSQARGTDNYGYTF.

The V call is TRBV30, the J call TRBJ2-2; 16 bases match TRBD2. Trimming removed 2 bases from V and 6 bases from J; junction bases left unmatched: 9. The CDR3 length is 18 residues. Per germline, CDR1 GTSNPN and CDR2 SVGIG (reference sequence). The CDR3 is CAWSTPGTSGRASGELFF. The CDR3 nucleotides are TGTGCCTGGAGTACCCCTGGGACTAGCGGGAGGGCCTCCGGGGAGCTGTTTTTT. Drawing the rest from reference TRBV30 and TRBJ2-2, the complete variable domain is SQTIHQWPATLVQPVGSPLSLECTVEGTSNPNLYWYRQAAGRGLQLLFYSVGIGQISSEVPQNLSASRPQDRQFILSSKKLLLSDSGFYLCAWSTPGTSGRASGELFFGEGSRLTVL.

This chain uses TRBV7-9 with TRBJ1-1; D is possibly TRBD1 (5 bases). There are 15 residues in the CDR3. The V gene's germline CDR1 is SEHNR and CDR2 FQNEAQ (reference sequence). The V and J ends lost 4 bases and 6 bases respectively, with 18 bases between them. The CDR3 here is CASSSVFGGFPEAFF. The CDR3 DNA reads TGTGCCAGCAGCTCGGTCTTTGGGGGGTTCCCTGAAGCTTTCTTT.

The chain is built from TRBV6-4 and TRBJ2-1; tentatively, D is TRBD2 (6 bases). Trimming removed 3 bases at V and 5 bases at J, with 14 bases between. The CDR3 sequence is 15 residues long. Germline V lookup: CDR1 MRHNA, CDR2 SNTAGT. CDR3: CASSDVPSADNEQFF. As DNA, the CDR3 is TGTGCCAGCAGTGATGTACCTAGCGCGGACAATGAGCAGTTCTTC.

CDR3 loop: CATLRESGGYYEQYF. CDR3 DNA sequence: TGTGCCACCCTTCGTGAGTCGGGTGGATACTACGAGCAGTACTTC. V gene TRBV10-3 combines with J gene TRBJ2-7; D gene ambiguous. This CDR3 is built from 15 residues. The germline gives CDR1 ENHRY, CDR2 SYGVKD. V was pared by 10 bases and J by 3 bases, with 22 bases between.